The subject of this entry is one T cell receptor (beta chain). Different DNA sequences within this sample yield the same CDR3. The data stem from a study of blood T cell repertoires in COVID-19. The germline V and J ends were trimmed by 3 bases and 0 bases, with 9 bases remaining between them. The CDR3 extends over 15 amino acids. Germline V CDR1 and CDR2: KGHSH, LQKENI. Assay used: immunoSEQ multiplex PCR; TCRdb lists only in-frame clones, some missing. The sample gives about 230,000 clones, about nine tenths of which show up once; roughly 12% is in the top ten. The V and J genes are TRBV18 and TRBJ1-3; D ambiguous. This TCR derives from a man between 45 and 60 years old with COVID-19, enrolled during active disease. Sequences were obtained from peripheral blood. CDR3 bases: TGTGCCAGCTCACCCAACAGTGACTCTGGAAACACCATATATTTT. The encoded protein is CASSPNSDSGNTIYF.